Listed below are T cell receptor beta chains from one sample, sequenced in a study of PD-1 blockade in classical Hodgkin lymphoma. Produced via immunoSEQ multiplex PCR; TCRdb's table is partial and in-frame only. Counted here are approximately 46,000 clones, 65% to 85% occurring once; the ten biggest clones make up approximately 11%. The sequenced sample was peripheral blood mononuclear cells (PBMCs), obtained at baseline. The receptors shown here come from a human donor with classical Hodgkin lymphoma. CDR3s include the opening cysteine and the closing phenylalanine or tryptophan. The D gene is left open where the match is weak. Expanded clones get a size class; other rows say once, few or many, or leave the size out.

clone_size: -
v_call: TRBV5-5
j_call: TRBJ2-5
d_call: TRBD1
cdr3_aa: CASSPAPMTGMGETQYF
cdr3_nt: TGTGCCAGCAGCCCTGCACCAATGACAGGGATGGGGGAGACCCAGTACTTC

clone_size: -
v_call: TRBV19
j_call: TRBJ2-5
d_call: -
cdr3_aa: CASTVTGSQTQYF
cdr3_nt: TGTGCCAGTACCGTCACAGGGAGTCAGACCCAGTACTTC

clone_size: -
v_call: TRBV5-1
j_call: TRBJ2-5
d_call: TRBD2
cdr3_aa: CASSPGLAGETQYF
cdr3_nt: TGCGCCAGCAGCCCAGGACTAGCGGGAGAGACCCAGTACTTC

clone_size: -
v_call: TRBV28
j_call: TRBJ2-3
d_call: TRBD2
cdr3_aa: CATTRTSPQDTQYF
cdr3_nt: TGTGCCACCACAAGGACTAGCCCCCAAGATACGCAGTATTTT

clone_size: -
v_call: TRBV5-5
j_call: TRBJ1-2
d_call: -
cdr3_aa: CASSLGSGGGHGYTF
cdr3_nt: TGTGCCAGCAGCTTAGGGTCTGGGGGTGGACATGGCTACACCTTC

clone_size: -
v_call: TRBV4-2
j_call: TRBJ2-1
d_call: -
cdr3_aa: CASSATYGYNEQFF
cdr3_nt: TGTGCCAGCAGCGCAACGTACGGTTACAATGAGCAGTTCTTC

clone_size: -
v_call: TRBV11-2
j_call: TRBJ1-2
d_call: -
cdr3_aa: CASSLSGGYTF
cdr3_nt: TGTGCCAGCAGCTTAAGTGGGGGGTACACCTTC

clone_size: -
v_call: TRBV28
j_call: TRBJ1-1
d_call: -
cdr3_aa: CASSSRVPSLNTEAFF
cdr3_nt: TGTGCCAGCAGTTCCCGGGTTCCGAGCCTGAACACTGAAGCTTTCTTT

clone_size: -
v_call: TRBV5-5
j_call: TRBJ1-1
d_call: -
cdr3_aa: CASSSEQAPGAFF
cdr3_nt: TGTGCCAGCAGCTCGGAACAGGCTCCTGGGGCTTTCTTT

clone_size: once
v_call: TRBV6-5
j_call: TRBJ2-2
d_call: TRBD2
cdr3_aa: CASSIGLAATGELFF
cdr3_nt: TGTGCCAGCAGTATAGGACTAGCGGCCACCGGGGAGCTGTTTTTT

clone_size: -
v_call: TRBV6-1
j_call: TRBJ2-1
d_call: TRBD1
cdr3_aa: CASRLGGPYNEQFF
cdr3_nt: TGTGCCAGCAGGCTAGGGGGCCCCTACAATGAGCAGTTCTTC

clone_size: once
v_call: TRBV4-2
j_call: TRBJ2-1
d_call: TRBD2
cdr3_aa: CASSHLAGGPTKSSYNEQFF
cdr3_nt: TGTGCCAGCAGCCACCTAGCGGGAGGGCCGACTAAAAGCTCCTACAATGAGCAGTTCTTC

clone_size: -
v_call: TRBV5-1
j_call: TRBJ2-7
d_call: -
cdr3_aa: CASRPGGFYEQYF
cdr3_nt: TGCGCCAGCAGACCCGGCGGGTTCTACGAGCAGTACTTC

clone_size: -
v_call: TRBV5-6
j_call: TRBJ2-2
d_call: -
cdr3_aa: CASSLIQGPSTGELFF
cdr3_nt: TGTGCCAGCAGCTTGATCCAGGGGCCTTCCACCGGGGAGCTGTTTTTT

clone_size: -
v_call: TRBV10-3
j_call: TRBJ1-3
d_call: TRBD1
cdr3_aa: CATQGGSSGNTIYF
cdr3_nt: TGTGCCACCCAGGGGGGGAGTTCTGGAAACACCATATATTTT

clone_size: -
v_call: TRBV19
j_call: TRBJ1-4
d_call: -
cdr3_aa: CASMGGALNEEKLFF
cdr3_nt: TGTGCCAGTATGGGAGGGGCCCTTAATGAAGAAAAACTGTTTTTT

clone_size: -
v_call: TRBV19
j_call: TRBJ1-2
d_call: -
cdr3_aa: CASSILPGPDGDGYTF
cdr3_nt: TGTGCCAGTAGTATCTTACCGGGCCCGGATGGGGATGGCTACACCTTC

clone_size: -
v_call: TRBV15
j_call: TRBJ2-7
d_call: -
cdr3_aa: CATSRDTGSSYEQYF
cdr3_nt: TGTGCCACCAGCAGAGACACGGGGAGCTCCTACGAGCAGTACTTC

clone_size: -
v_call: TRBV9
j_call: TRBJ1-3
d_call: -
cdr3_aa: CASSVGRGTGNTIYF
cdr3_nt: TGTGCCAGCAGCGTAGGTCGGGGGACTGGAAACACCATATATTTT

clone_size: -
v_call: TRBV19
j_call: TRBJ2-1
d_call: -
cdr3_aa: CASSRGTSERFF
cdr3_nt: TGTGCCAGTAGTAGAGGGACATCGGAGCGGTTCTTC

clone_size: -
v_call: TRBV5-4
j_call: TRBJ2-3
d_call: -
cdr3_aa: CASSPGAGTDTQYF
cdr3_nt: TGTGCCAGCAGCCCGGGAGCGGGCACAGATACGCAGTATTTT

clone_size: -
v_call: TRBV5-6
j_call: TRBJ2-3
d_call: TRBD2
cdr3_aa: CASSRTSGSTDTQYF
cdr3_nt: TGTGCCAGCAGCCGGACTAGCGGTAGCACAGATACGCAGTATTTT

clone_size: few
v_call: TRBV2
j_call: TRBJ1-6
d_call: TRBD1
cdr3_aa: CASSTGGGSPLHF
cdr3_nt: TGTGCCAGCAGCACAGGGGGGGGTTCACCCCTCCACTTT

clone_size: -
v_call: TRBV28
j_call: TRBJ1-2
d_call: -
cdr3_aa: CASSPWKSYGYTF
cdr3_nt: TGTGCCAGCAGCCCTTGGAAGAGCTATGGCTACACCTTC

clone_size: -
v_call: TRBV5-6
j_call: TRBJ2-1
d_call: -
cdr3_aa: CASSAGLGQFF
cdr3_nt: TGTGCCAGCAGCGCCGGACTGGGGCAGTTCTTC

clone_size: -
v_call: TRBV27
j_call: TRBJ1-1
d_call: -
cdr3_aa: CASSSQANTEAFF
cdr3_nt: TGTGCCAGCAGTTCCCAGGCGAACACTGAAGCTTTCTTT

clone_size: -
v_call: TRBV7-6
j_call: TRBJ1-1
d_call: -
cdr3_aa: CASSPRLDTEAFF
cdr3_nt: TGTGCCAGCAGCCCCCGGTTAGACACTGAAGCTTTCTTT

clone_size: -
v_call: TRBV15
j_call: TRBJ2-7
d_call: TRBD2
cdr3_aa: CATSRDQRAGGYEQYF
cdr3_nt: TGTGCCACCAGCAGAGATCAGAGGGCGGGGGGGTACGAGCAGTACTTC

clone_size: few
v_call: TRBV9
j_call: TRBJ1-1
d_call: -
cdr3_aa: CASSVASGEISEAFF
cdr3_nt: TGTGCCAGCAGCGTAGCTTCAGGGGAAATCTCTGAAGCTTTCTTT

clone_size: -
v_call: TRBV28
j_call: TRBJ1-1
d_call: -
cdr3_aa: CASRLGGRTEAFF
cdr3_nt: TGTGCCAGCAGGCTAGGGGGGAGGACTGAAGCTTTCTTT

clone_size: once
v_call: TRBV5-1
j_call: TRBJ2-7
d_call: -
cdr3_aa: CASSDYYEQYF
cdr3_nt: TGCGCCAGCAGCGATTATTACGAGCAGTACTTC

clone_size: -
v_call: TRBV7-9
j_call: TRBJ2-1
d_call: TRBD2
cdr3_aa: CASSLAVGLGDEQFF
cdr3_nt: TGTGCCAGCAGCTTAGCGGTGGGACTAGGGGATGAGCAGTTCTTC

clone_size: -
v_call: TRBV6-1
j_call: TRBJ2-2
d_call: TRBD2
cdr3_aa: CASSDTSGIGELFF
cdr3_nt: TGTGCCAGCAGTGATACTAGCGGGATCGGGGAGCTGTTTTTT

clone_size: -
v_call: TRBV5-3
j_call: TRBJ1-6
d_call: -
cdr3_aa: CARSYHPKWDSPLHF
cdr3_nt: TGTGCCAGAAGCTACCACCCAAAGTGGGATTCACCCCTCCACTTT

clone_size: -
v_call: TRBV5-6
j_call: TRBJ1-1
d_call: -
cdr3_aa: CASSLPGRKTEAFF
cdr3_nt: TGTGCCAGCAGCTTGCCAGGTCGAAAGACTGAAGCTTTCTTT

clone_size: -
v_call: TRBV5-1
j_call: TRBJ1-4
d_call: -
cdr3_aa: CASSLPTGATNEKLFF
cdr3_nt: TGCGCCAGCAGCCTACCGACGGGTGCAACTAATGAAAAACTGTTTTTT

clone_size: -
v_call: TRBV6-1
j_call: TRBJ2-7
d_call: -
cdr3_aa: CASSQGLEKAYEQYF
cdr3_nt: TGTGCCAGCAGCCAAGGGCTAGAAAAGGCCTACGAGCAGTACTTC

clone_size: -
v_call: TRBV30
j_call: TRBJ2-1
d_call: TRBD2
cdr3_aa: CAWSVSSGVFQFF
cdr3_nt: TGTGCCTGGAGTGTATCTAGCGGGGTTTTTCAGTTCTTC

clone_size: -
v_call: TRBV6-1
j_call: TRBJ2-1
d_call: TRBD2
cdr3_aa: CASSAELAGGPVNEQFF
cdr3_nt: TGTGCCAGCAGTGCAGAACTAGCGGGAGGGCCTGTGAATGAGCAGTTCTTC

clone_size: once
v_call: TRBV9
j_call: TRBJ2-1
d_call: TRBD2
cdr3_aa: CASGLAGGAEQFF
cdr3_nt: TGTGCCAGCGGACTAGCGGGGGGAGCTGAGCAGTTCTTC

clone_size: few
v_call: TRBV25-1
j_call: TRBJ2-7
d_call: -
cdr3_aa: CASGIDGGNYEQYF
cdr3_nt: TGTGCCAGCGGGATCGATGGGGGAAACTACGAGCAGTACTTC

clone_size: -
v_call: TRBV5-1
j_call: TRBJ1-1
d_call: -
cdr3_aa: CASSSTLRLRGTEAFF
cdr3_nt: TGCGCCAGCAGCTCTACCCTTAGACTCCGGGGGACTGAAGCTTTCTTT

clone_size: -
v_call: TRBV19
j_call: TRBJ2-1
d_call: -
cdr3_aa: CASTTTRSPYNEQFF
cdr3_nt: TGTGCCAGTACCACGACTAGATCGCCCTACAATGAGCAGTTCTTC

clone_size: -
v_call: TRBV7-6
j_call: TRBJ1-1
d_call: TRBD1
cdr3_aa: CASSLVYQGARNTEAFF
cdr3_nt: TGTGCCAGCAGCTTGGTATACCAGGGGGCAAGGAACACTGAAGCTTTCTTT

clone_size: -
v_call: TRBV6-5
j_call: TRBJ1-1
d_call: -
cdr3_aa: CASSFVSGEKSPEAFF
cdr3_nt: TGTGCCAGCAGTTTCGTCTCCGGGGAGAAATCCCCTGAAGCTTTCTTT

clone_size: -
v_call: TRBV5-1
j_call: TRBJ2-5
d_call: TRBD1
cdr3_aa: CASSWSRTGETQYF
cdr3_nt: TGCGCCAGCAGCTGGTCTCGGACAGGGGAGACCCAGTACTTC

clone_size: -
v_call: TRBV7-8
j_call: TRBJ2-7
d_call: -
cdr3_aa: CASSLPPDEQYF
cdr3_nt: TGTGCCAGCAGCCTCCCCCCGGACGAGCAGTACTTC

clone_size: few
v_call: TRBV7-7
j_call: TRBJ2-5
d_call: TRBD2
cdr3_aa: CASSLGLAGGETQYF
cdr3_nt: TGTGCTAGCAGCCTGGGACTAGCGGGAGGCGAGACCCAGTACTTC

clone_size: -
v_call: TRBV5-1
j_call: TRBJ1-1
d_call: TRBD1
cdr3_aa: CASSLTTGAAFF
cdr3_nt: TGCGCCAGCAGCTTAACAACAGGGGCAGCTTTCTTT

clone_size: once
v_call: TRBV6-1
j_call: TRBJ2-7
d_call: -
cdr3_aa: CASSEQVGVGLYEQYF
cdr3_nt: TGTGCCAGCAGTGAACAGGTCGGGGTAGGACTCTACGAGCAGTACTTC

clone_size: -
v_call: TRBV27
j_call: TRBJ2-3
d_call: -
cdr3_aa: CASSPSQRGTDTQYF
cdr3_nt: TGTGCCAGCAGTCCCTCCCAGCGGGGCACAGATACGCAGTATTTT

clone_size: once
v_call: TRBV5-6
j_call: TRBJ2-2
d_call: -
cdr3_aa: CASSLAVPNTGELFF
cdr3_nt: TGTGCCAGCAGCTTAGCGGTCCCGAACACCGGGGAGCTGTTTTTT

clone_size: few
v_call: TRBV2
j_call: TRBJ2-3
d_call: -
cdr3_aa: CASSEAGSSTDTQYF
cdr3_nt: TGTGCCAGCAGTGAAGCGGGGTCCTCCACAGATACGCAGTATTTT

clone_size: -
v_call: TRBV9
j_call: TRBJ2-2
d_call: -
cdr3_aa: CASSVSDSELFF
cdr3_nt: TGTGCCAGCAGCGTATCCGACAGTGAGCTGTTTTTT